Listed below are T cell receptor beta chains from one sample, sequenced in a study of beta chain features in type 1 diabetes. The method was immunoSEQ multiplex PCR; TCRdb's version includes in-frame clones alone and lacks a portion of them. This table holds about 930,000 clones, under 20% found once. Input material: naive CD4+ T cells from blood. These receptors all come from a woman under 30 in good health. CDR3s include the opening cysteine and the closing phenylalanine or tryptophan. The order of the fields is J gene, V gene, clone size, D gene, CDR3 protein, CDR3 DNA. D genes are given only for firm matches. The size entry is marked missing in some rows and otherwise reads once, few, many or a size class.

>TRBJ2-7|TRBV27|.|.
CASSSILTGAYEQYF
TGTGCCAGCAGTTCGATCCTTACTGGAGCCTACGAGCAGTACTTC
>TRBJ2-1|TRBV7-2|.|.
CASSLESFYNEQFF
TGTGCCAGCAGCTTAGAATCCTTCTACAATGAGCAGTTCTTC
>TRBJ2-3|TRBV9|.|.
CASSVEPNGDTQYF
TGTGCCAGCAGCGTAGAACCCAATGGAGATACGCAGTATTTT
>TRBJ2-7|TRBV29-1|.|.
CSVEDNGKPYEQYF
TGCAGCGTTGAAGATAACGGCAAACCCTACGAGCAGTACTTC
>TRBJ2-2|TRBV25-1|.|.
CASSAQPGLLTGELFF
TGTGCCAGCAGTGCCCAACCGGGACTCCTAACCGGGGAGCTGTTTTTT
>TRBJ1-1|TRBV4-3|.|.
CASKEGSNTEAFF
TGCGCCAGCAAAGAGGGATCGAACACTGAAGCTTTCTTT
>TRBJ1-5|TRBV7-2|.|.
CASSLLPQHF
TGTGCCAGCAGCTTACTGCCCCAGCATTTT
>TRBJ2-7|TRBV7-6|.|.
CASSRTRENYPYEQYF
TGTGCCAGCAGCAGAACCCGGGAAAATTATCCCTACGAGCAGTACTTC
>TRBJ1-2|TRBV2|.|.
CARQGQKIEKNYGYTF
TGTGCCAGGCAAGGACAGAAGATAGAGAAAAACTATGGCTACACCTTC
>TRBJ1-5|TRBV7-8|.|TRBD1
CASSSGPAGQGQPQHF
TGTGCCAGCAGCTCCGGGCCGGCGGGACAGGGTCAGCCCCAGCATTTT
>TRBJ2-3|TRBV28|once|TRBD1
CASSPGQGTDTQYF
TGTGCCAGCAGTCCGGGACAGGGGACAGATACGCAGTATTTT
>TRBJ2-2|TRBV14|.|.
CASSQFLGTGELFF
TGTGCCAGCAGCCAATTCCTGGGTACCGGGGAGCTGTTTTTT
>TRBJ2-3|TRBV7-2|.|TRBD2
CASSLASGASDTQYF
TGTGCCAGCAGCTTAGCGAGCGGGGCCTCGGATACGCAGTATTTT
>TRBJ2-3|TRBV7-2|few|TRBD2
CASSPDSGTRTDTQYF
TGTGCCAGCAGCCCAGATAGCGGGACCCGCACAGATACGCAGTATTTT
>TRBJ1-5|TRBV2|.|TRBD1
CASGGQAGQPQHF
TGTGCCAGCGGGGGACAGGCGGGCCAGCCCCAGCATTTT
>TRBJ2-3|TRBV7-9|.|.
CASSLAALTDTQYF
TGTGCCAGCAGCTTAGCGGCCCTCACAGATACGCAGTATTTT
>TRBJ1-5|TRBV27|.|.
CASSQTGVWQWSNQPQHF
TGTGCCAGCAGCCAGACAGGAGTATGGCAATGGAGTAATCAGCCCCAGCATTTT
>TRBJ1-1|TRBV4-3|.|.
CASSRLANTEAFF
TGCGCCAGCAGCAGGTTAGCGAACACTGAAGCTTTCTTT
>TRBJ2-2|TRBV2|few|TRBD1
CASRAGQVLRELFF
TGTGCCAGCAGGGCCGGACAGGTCTTGCGGGAGCTGTTTTTT
>TRBJ1-2|TRBV19|.|TRBD1
CASSIPGQGRYGYTF
TGTGCCAGTAGTATACCCGGACAGGGGAGGTATGGCTACACCTTC
>TRBJ1-2|TRBV6-5|.|TRBD1
CASSYSGTGNYGYTF
TGTGCCAGCAGTTACTCCGGGACAGGGAACTATGGCTACACCTTC
>TRBJ1-2|TRBV2|few|.
CASSDEVGGYGYTF
TGTGCCAGCAGTGATGAAGTCGGAGGCTATGGCTACACCTTC
>TRBJ2-2|TRBV15|.|TRBD2
CATSGRLAGARELFF
TGTGCCACCAGCGGACGACTAGCGGGAGCTCGGGAGCTGTTTTTT
>TRBJ1-1|TRBV18|few|.
CASSPVENTEAFF
TGTGCCAGCTCACCAGTCGAGAACACTGAAGCTTTCTTT
>TRBJ2-3|TRBV18|.|TRBD2
CASSHGTPGLAATDTQYF
TGTGCCAGCTCACATGGAACCCCGGGACTAGCGGCGACAGATACGCAGTATTTT
>TRBJ2-7|TRBV6-5|few|.
CASRIQTGYYEQYF
TGTGCCAGCAGGATACAGACAGGATACTACGAGCAGTACTTC
>TRBJ2-3|TRBV28|.|.
CASSLLGGPDTQYF
TGTGCCAGCAGTTTATTGGGTGGTCCAGATACGCAGTATTTT
>TRBJ1-1|TRBV7-3|few|.
CASSSGANTEAFF
TGTGCCAGCAGCTCCGGGGCCAACACTGAAGCTTTCTTT
>TRBJ2-5|TRBV6-1|.|TRBD1
CASSQDRVKETQYF
TGTGCCAGCAGTCAGGACAGGGTAAAAGAGACCCAGTACTTC
>TRBJ2-5|TRBV10-3|.|TRBD2
CAFSDAWREGRGYQETQYF
TGTGCCTTCAGTGATGCCTGGCGGGAGGGCCGAGGGTACCAAGAGACCCAGTACTTC